One and the same sample provided the 5 T cell receptor beta chains below, sequenced in a study of T cells in Graves' hyperthyroidism and ophthalmopathy. Amplification yielded TCR beta CDR3 regions, with RNA transcripts as the source. An initial round of RT-PCR targeting the TCR CDR3 relied on the HTBI primer set. One entry per CDR3 protein results from TCRdb running MiXCR on the multiplex PCR reads. The data hold over 500,000 distinct CDR3 sequences, with about 16% observed a single time. Material for sequencing was blood. The receptors were gathered from a woman aged 25-40 years with Graves' ophthalmopathy.

The chain is built from TRBV6-1 and TRBJ1-2, with a weak D call TRBD1 (5 bases). Germline V lookup: CDR1 MNHNS, CDR2 SASEGT. The V gene lost 5 bases and the J gene lost 4 bases, with 11 bases spanning the gap. The CDR3 runs 13 residues. The CDR3 loop reads CASSTRGSYGYTF. The CDR3 DNA follows: TGTGCCAGCAGTACCCGGGGGAGCTATGGCTACACCTTC.

The chain couples TRBV24-1 to TRBJ2-7; D possibly matches TRBD1 or TRBD2 (5 bases each). Germline CDR1 is KGHDR and CDR2 is SFDVKD. The CDR3 loop spans 14 amino acids. V lost 3 bases and J lost 3, with 11 bases in between. CDR3 sequence: CATSDPGRIYEQYF. In DNA form, the CDR3 reads TGTGCCACCAGTGATCCGGGACGGATCTACGAGCAGTACTTC.

The chain recombines TRBV14 with TRBJ1-6, with a possible D match to TRBD1 (6 bases). Germline V gene lookup returns CDR1 SGHDN and CDR2 FVKESK. The V end was cut by 2 bases, the J end by 10 bases, with 12 bases between. CDR3 length equals 14 residues. The CDR3 bases are TGTGCCAGCAGCCAAAGTGGGACACGATCACCCCTCCACTTT. Amino acid sequence: CASSQSGTRSPLHF.

The chain uses TRBV9 and TRBJ2-7; 7 bases align to TRBD2. CDR3 length: 17 residues. The ends lost 4 bases at V and 3 bases at J; junction bases unmatched: 16. CDR1 SGDLS and CDR2 YYNGEE come from the germline V gene. The CDR3 region is CASSRHSGRDLFYEQYF. In nucleotides, the CDR3 is TGTGCCAGCAGCCGCCACTCGGGGAGGGACCTCTTCTACGAGCAGTACTTC.

This clonotype has a count of ten or more. The chain has TRBV20-1 and TRBJ2-3; 11 bases agree with TRBD2. CDR3 length: 15 residues. Looked up from germline, CDR1 is DFQATT and CDR2 is SNEGSKA (reference sequence). J gave up 1 base and V 4 bases, and 4 bases lay outside the gene matches. CDR3 coding DNA: TGCAGTGCTAAAACTAGCGGGAGAGGCACAGATACGCAGTATTTT. Protein sequence: CSAKTSGRGTDTQYF.